The TCR beta chain described here comes from a study of identical twins. Findings and limits, study-wide: Clonotypes of the beta chain that were abundant in cord blood carried fewer insertions (memory repertoires showed none). Conclusions were based on cross-sectional statistical analysis, without following the same donors. Excess sharing by twins proved weaker in beta out-of-frame sequences.

A single record per CDR3 protein comes from TCRdb applying MiXCR to the 5' RACE reads. This sample yields around 510,000 distinct CDR3 sequences, of which roughly an eighth are seen a single time; more than 0.8% belongs to the top ten. This clonotype showed up just a few times. Its antigen is unidentified. V lost 2 bases and J lost 6, with 18 bases in between. This CDR3 has 15 amino acids. Per the germline V gene, CDR1 is SGDLS and CDR2 is YYNGEE. These same data were also listed under a study on yellow fever vaccine responses in identical twins. In that study: Vaccine T cell responses of twins reportedly seemed partly convergent and partly personalized.

The chain couples TRBV9 to TRBJ2-7; D perhaps matches TRBD1 (5 bases). The clonotype comes from a woman in her late teens or twenties in good health. Sequencing was carried out using CD4+ T cells sorted from blood. The CDR3 DNA sequence: TGTGCCAGCAGCGTTATGTCAGGGCCCCAGGGCGAGCAGTACTTC. Its protein product is CASSVMSGPQGEQYF.